These 27 T cell receptor beta chains originate from one sample sequenced in a study of T cells after yellow fever vaccination. A single record per CDR3 protein comes from TCRdb applying MiXCR to the 5' RACE reads. Among about 210,000 distinct CDR3 sequences listed, approximately 6.3% were seen once. The sequencing used CD4+ T cells sorted from PBMCs, collected on the day of the yellow fever booster vaccination. Source of these receptors: a man under 40 who received the YFV17D yellow fever vaccine.

About this clonotype itself: This may stem from a read error, because a much larger clone lies one nucleotide away. V gene TRBV7-2 combines with J gene TRBJ1-2; maybe TRBD1 (6 bases). The germline V and J ends were trimmed by 3 bases and 6 bases, with 17 bases remaining between them. The CDR3 totals 15 residues. Germline V gene sequence: CDR1 SGHTA, CDR2 FQGNSA. For the CDR3, the DNA is TGTGCCAGCAGCTTTCGCCGGGACAAGGGGCATGGCTACACCTTC. This codes for CASSFRRDKGHGYTF. Using reference TRBV7-2 and TRBJ1-2 for the parts outside the CDR3, the full variable domain is GAGVSQSPSNKVTEKGKDVELRCDPISGHTALYWYRQSLGQGLEFLIYFQGNSAPDKSGLPSDRFSAERTGGSVSTLTIQRTQQEDSAVYLCASSFRRDKGHGYTFGSGTRLTVV.

The chain uses TRBV12-3 or TRBV12-4 and TRBJ2-1; D is tentatively TRBD1 or TRBD2 (5 bases each). The CDR3 spans 12 residues. V lost 7 bases, J lost 9 bases, and 13 bases lay in between. The CDR3 loop reads CASTPGTGEQFF. Here the CDR3 DNA reads TGTGCCAGCACCCCCGGGACCGGTGAGCAGTTCTTC.

The V call is TRBV3-1, the J call TRBJ1-3; perhaps TRBD1 as D (5 bases). The CDR3 runs to 17 residues. V was pared by 2 bases and J by 9 bases, with 23 bases between. CDR1 LGHDT and CDR2 YNNKEL come from the germline V gene (reference sequence). The chain's CDR3 is CASSQIPRRLTGTTIYF. The CDR3 nucleotides read TGTGCCAGCAGCCAAATCCCCCGGAGACTCACGGGGACCACCATATATTTT.

The chain combines TRBV20-1 with TRBJ2-1, with 8 bases that match TRBD2. V lost 2 bases to trimming and J lost 1 base; unmatched junction nucleotides: 13. From germline, CDR1 is DFQATT and CDR2 SNEGSKA (reference sequence). This CDR3 region has 18 residues. Here the CDR3 DNA reads TGCAGTGCTAGATTTTTGGCGGGAGGAGGGGTTTCCTACAATGAGCAGTTCTTC. Translating gives CSARFLAGGGVSYNEQFF.

This clonotype was recorded a few times. The chain combines TRBV12-3 or TRBV12-4 with TRBJ2-7; TRBD2 matches 13 bases. The CDR3 spans 15 residues. After removal of 4 bases from V and 6 bases from J, the junction contained 6 bases not matched to a gene. The CDR3 sequence: CASSYLGLAGPEQYF. Here the CDR3 DNA reads TGTGCCAGCAGTTACCTGGGACTAGCGGGACCCGAGCAGTACTTC.

Regarding this clonotype: One junction end does not reproduce the germline sequence, and a read error may be involved. The rearrangement joins TRBV25-1 to TRBJ2-1; D could derive from TRBD1 or TRBD2 (5 bases each). Germline V gives CDR1 MGHDK, CDR2 SYGVNS. This CDR3 has 13 residues. CDR3 sequence reads: CASTNSGDGRRIF. The DNA of the CDR3 is TGTGCCAGCACCAACTCCGGGGACGGTAGGAGGATCTTC.

The V and J genes are TRBV20-1 and TRBJ2-1, with TRBD2 matching over 10 bases. V was pared by 6 bases and J by 9 bases, with 8 bases of the junction left unmatched. Germline assignment: CDR1 DFQATT and CDR2 SNEGSKA (reference sequence). The CDR3 contains 13 residues. CDR3 sequence reads: CSAQREGRGEQFF. The CDR3 DNA is TGCAGTGCCCAGCGGGAGGGCCGAGGTGAGCAGTTCTTC.

This clonotype was observed at least ten times. The chain uses TRBV30 and TRBJ2-5; unclear D gene. V lost 1 base to trimming and J lost 9 bases, with 15 bases between them. This CDR3 region has 13 residues. The germline V gene encodes CDR1 GTSNPN and CDR2 SVGIG (reference sequence). The CDR3 sequence is CAWSAQERLPQYF. The DNA for the CDR3 is TGTGCCTGGAGTGCGCAGGAGAGATTGCCCCAGTACTTC.

This clonotype has more than one count but fewer than ten. This sequence joins TRBV19 and TRBJ2-3; unclear D gene. V was trimmed by 5 bases and J by 6 bases, leaving 18 bases between them. The germline CDR1 and CDR2 sequences are LNHDA and SQIVND (reference sequence). This CDR3 spans 15 amino acids. The CDR3 protein is CASSLPGSVADTQYF. The CDR3 DNA reads as TGTGCCAGTAGTCTTCCGGGTTCGGTGGCGGATACGCAGTATTTT.

This clonotype was counted ten times or more. The CDR3 DNA sequence: TGTGCCAGCAGTTTATCGGTGGCCCTACCCAATGAGCAGTTCTTC. Protein product: CASSLSVALPNEQFF. The rearrangement uses TRBV12-3 or TRBV12-4 and TRBJ2-1; no clear D. Trimming removed 2 bases from V and 6 bases from J, with 14 bases in between. The CDR3 has 15 residues.

A note on this clonotype: The germline gene is not matched at one end of the junction; a read error may be the cause. The rearrangement links TRBV28 to TRBJ2-7; D possibly corresponds to TRBD2 (7 bases). This CDR3 is built from 13 residues. Germline V gene data show CDR1 as MDHEN and CDR2 as SYDVKM. The DNA for the CDR3 is TGTGCCAGCACCTCTAGAGGTGCGGGGGCCCACAATTTC. Translation: CASTSRGAGAHNF.

This clonotype has only a few counts. The V gene is TRBV28, the J gene TRBJ2-2; D remains unclear. The CDR3 sequence is 15 residues long. V was cut by 2 bases and J by 7 bases, with 14 bases left in between. Looked up from germline, CDR1 is MDHEN and CDR2 is SYDVKM. The CDR3 sequence is CASSLQPSLGGELFF. The CDR3 DNA reads as TGTGCCAGCAGTTTACAGCCCTCTCTGGGCGGGGAGCTGTTTTTT.

This clonotype was seen only a few times. The rearrangement links TRBV5-6 to TRBJ2-4; a weak D match, TRBD2 (5 bases). CDR1 and CDR2 (germline): SGHDT, YYEEEE. V was shortened by 1 base and J by 3 bases, with 14 bases between the two germline ends. The length of the CDR3 is 16 residues. This chain's CDR3 is CASSLYGGLGKNIQYF. Written as DNA, the CDR3 is TGTGCCAGCAGCTTGTATGGAGGACTTGGCAAAAACATTCAGTACTTC.

The gene calls are TRBV29-1 and TRBJ1-1; D not certain. Looked up from germline, CDR1 is SQVTM and CDR2 is ANQGSEA. The CDR3 consists of 12 residues. V lost 7 bases and J lost 5, with 14 bases in between. CDR3 region: CSGMTVGTEAFF. CDR3 DNA sequence: TGCAGCGGGATGACCGTAGGGACTGAAGCTTTCTTT.

This clonotype was counted only a few times. The chain employs TRBV20-1 and TRBJ2-7, with D unclear. There are 16 residues in the CDR3. Looked up from germline, CDR1 is DFQATT and CDR2 is SNEGSKA (reference sequence). With 0 bases removed from V and 0 bases from J, the gap between germline ends came to 15 bases. CDR3 sequence (DNA): TGCAGTGCTAGAGATCTCAAGGCCAGAACCTCCTACGAGCAGTACTTC. Its protein is CSARDLKARTSYEQYF.

The chain is built from TRBV12-3 or TRBV12-4 and TRBJ2-7; no clear D gene. Trimming left V 1 base short and J 3 bases short, with 10 bases between. This CDR3 has 14 amino acids. In DNA, the CDR3 is TGTGCCAGCAGTTTAGAGGCAGGTAACTACGAGCAGTACTTC. It is translated as CASSLEAGNYEQYF.

This clonotype was seen ten or more times. The J gene is TRBJ2-2, the V gene TRBV18; no definite D call. V gave up 1 base and J gave up 1 base, with 4 bases separating them. Per germline, CDR1 KGHSH and CDR2 LQKENI. The CDR3 contains 14 residues. The CDR3: CASSPQMNTGELFF. The CDR3 nucleotides read TGTGCCAGCTCACCACAGATGAACACCGGGGAGCTGTTTTTT.

J is TRBJ2-5 and V is TRBV7-3; D call uncertain. CDR3 size: 14 residues. Trimming removed 5 bases at V and 7 bases at J, with 17 bases between. Germline-derived CDR1 and CDR2 are SGHTA and FQGTGA. CDR3 in DNA: TGTGCCAGCAGCCTAGGGCCTCAGTGGGGGACCCAGTACTTC. Translating it yields CASSLGPQWGTQYF.

This clonotype was observed at least ten times. This chain uses TRBV5-4 with TRBJ2-3, with unresolved D. Germline assignment: CDR1 SGHNT and CDR2 YYREEE (reference sequence). The CDR3 is 12 amino acids. The V end was cut by 3 bases, the J end by 6 bases, with 8 bases between. CDR3 sequence (DNA): TGTGCCAGCAGCTATCTGTCCGATACGCAGTATTTT. Its translation is CASSYLSDTQYF. Combining the CDR3 with reference TRBV5-4 and TRBJ2-3 gives the whole variable domain ETGVTQSPTHLIKTRGQQVTLRCSSQSGHNTVSWYQQALGQGPQFIFQYYREEENGRGNFPPRFSGLQFPNYSSELNVNALELDDSALYLCASSYLSDTQYFGPGTRLTVL.

A few counts support this clonotype. The CDR3 here is CATSRDPGGGSPLHF. Here the CDR3 DNA reads TGTGCCACCAGCAGGGACCCGGGGGGAGGGTCACCCCTCCACTTT. The chain has TRBV15 and TRBJ1-6; weak D call: TRBD1 (5 bases). With 3 bases removed from V and 10 bases from J, the gap between germline ends came to 16 bases. The CDR3 length is 15 residues. The germline CDR1 and CDR2 sequences are LNHNV and YYDKDF (reference sequence). Complete variable domain (other parts from reference TRBV15 and TRBJ1-6): DAMVIQNPRYQVTQFGKPVTLSCSQTLNHNVMYWYQQKSSQAPKLLFHYYDKDFNNEADTPDNFQSRRPNTSFCFLDIRSPGLGDTAMYLCATSRDPGGGSPLHFGNGTRLTVT.

This clonotype has just a few counts. V gene TRBV29-1 combines with J gene TRBJ2-1; TRBD2 is a possible D gene (6 bases). CDR3 size: 17 residues. CDR1 is SQVTM, CDR2 ANQGSEA, per germline. Trimming removed 2 bases at V and 7 bases at J, with 24 bases between. CDR3 nucleotides: TGCAGCGTTGAACTTCCGCCGGGACTCAAGGTGATAAATGAGCAGTTCTTC. Protein product: CSVELPPGLKVINEQFF.

This clonotype has ten or more counts. The V and J genes are TRBV5-1 and TRBJ2-5; TRBD1 matches 7 bases. This CDR3 is 14 amino acids long. CDR1 is SGHRS, CDR2 YFSETQ, per germline. V was clipped by 3 bases and J by 2 bases; unmatched bases: 4. CDR3 loop: CASSWQGQQETQYF. The CDR3 bases are TGCGCCAGCAGCTGGCAGGGACAGCAAGAGACCCAGTACTTC. Looking up the rest from reference TRBV5-1 and TRBJ2-5 gives the full variable domain: KAGVTQTPRYLIKTRGQQVTLSCSPISGHRSVSWYQQTPGQGLQFLFEYFSETQRNKGNFPGRFSGRQFSNSRSEMNVSTLELGDSALYLCASSWQGQQETQYFGPGTRLLVL.

Turning to this clonotype: It is likely a read error, because the conserved phenylalanine at the end of the CDR3 is missing. This chain links TRBV11-2 with TRBJ2-7, with 11 bases that match TRBD2. CDR1 and CDR2 from the germline V gene are SGHAT and FQNNGV. The CDR3 covers 14 residues. After removal of 5 bases from V and 3 bases from J, the junction contained 3 bases not matched to a gene. The CDR3 DNA is TGTGCCAGCAGCCGACTAGCGGGGAACTACGAGCAGTACTAC. This translates into CASSRLAGNYEQYY.

This clonotype was picked up a small number of times. The chain recombines TRBV7-2 with TRBJ2-3; D might be TRBD2 (5 bases). The CDR3 runs 14 residues. V was trimmed by 3 bases and J by 6 bases, leaving 13 bases between them. Germline-derived CDR1 and CDR2 are SGHTA and FQGNSA. CDR3 DNA sequence: TGTGCCAGCAGCTTCCGGGAACGAGGGGATACGCAGTATTTT. Translation gives CASSFRERGDTQYF.

This clonotype was picked up many times. V usage is TRBV7-8 and J usage is TRBJ2-4; D is unclear. This CDR3 is 14 amino acids long. Trimming removed 5 bases from V and 1 base from J, with 9 bases in between. Germline CDR1 is SGHVS and CDR2 is FQNEAQ. CDR3 residues: CASSTGRAKNIQYF. The CDR3 nucleotides read TGTGCCAGCAGCACGGGTCGTGCCAAAAACATTCAGTACTTC.

The rearrangement joins TRBV10-3 to TRBJ2-7; 9 nucleotides align to TRBD1. Germline V gene lookup returns CDR1 ENHRY and CDR2 SYGVKD. Trimming at V came to 3 bases and at J to 3 bases, leaving 6 bases not matched to a gene. The CDR3 spans 15 residues. Written as DNA, the CDR3 is TGTGCCATCAGTGACCCCGGGACAGGGATCTACGAGCAGTACTTC. Translation gives CAISDPGTGIYEQYF.

The chain is built from TRBV28 and TRBJ2-6; D call uncertain. In germline, CDR1 is MDHEN, CDR2 SYDVKM. The V and J ends lost 6 bases and 2 bases respectively, with 5 bases between them. This CDR3 region has 13 residues. The CDR3 is CASRAPGANVLTF. In DNA form, the CDR3 reads TGTGCCAGCAGGGCCCCTGGGGCCAACGTCCTGACTTTC. Looking up the rest from reference TRBV28 and TRBJ2-6 gives the full variable domain: DVKVTQSSRYLVKRTGEKVFLECVQDMDHENMFWYRQDPGLGLRLIYFSYDVKMKEKGDIPEGYSVSREKKERFSLILESASTNQTSMYLCASRAPGANVLTFGAGSRLTVL.